The 27 T cell receptor beta chains below were found in one sample sequenced in a study of CD4+ T cells in melanoma. The assay was immunoSEQ multiplex PCR, and TCRdb's table has in-frame clones only and misses some. The sample lists some 21,000 clones, approximately 78% seen once, with around 8.9% in the top ten. The receptors come from a human donor with melanoma.

The gene calls are TRBV6-5 and TRBJ1-2; no clear D. From germline, CDR1 is MNHEY and CDR2 SVGAGI. V was pared by 4 bases and J by 4 bases, with 4 bases between. The CDR3 sequence is 11 residues long. CDR3 loop: CASSFLYGYTF. Written as DNA, the CDR3 is TGTGCCAGCAGTTTCCTCTATGGCTACACCTTC.

DNA for the CDR3: TGTGCCAGTAGTATAGGACAGTTCCAGCATTTT. Translation: CASSIGQFQHF. V usage is TRBV19 and J usage is TRBJ1-5; perhaps TRBD1 as D (5 bases). Looked up from germline, CDR1 is LNHDA and CDR2 is SQIVND (reference sequence). CDR3 length: 11 amino acids. Trimming took off 1 base at V and 12 bases at J, with 7 bases between the two ends.

This chain uses TRBV11-3 with TRBJ2-5; 11 bases agree with TRBD2. Losses at the gene ends were 5 bases for V and 8 bases for J; bases not matched to a gene: 13. There are 16 residues in the CDR3. Germline-derived CDR1 and CDR2 are SGHNT and YENEEA. The CDR3 region is CASSAGLAVDGVTQYF. The DNA of the CDR3 is TGTGCCAGCAGCGCGGGACTAGCGGTCGATGGTGTAACCCAGTACTTC.

The gene calls are TRBV7-2 and TRBJ2-7; 11 bases match TRBD2. Per the germline V gene, CDR1 is SGHTA and CDR2 is FQGNSA. V gave up 1 base and J gave up 3 bases; unmatched junction bases: 2. The CDR3 covers 15 residues. This chain's CDR3 is CASSLGLAGYYEQYF. CDR3 coding DNA: TGTGCCAGCAGCTTAGGACTAGCGGGATACTACGAGCAGTACTTC.

The chain is built from TRBV6-1 and TRBJ1-1; D unresolved. Germline V gene data show CDR1 as MNHNS and CDR2 as SASEGT. V lost 5 bases and J 8 bases, leaving 15 bases between the germline ends. The CDR3 is made up of 13 amino acids. The DNA for the CDR3 is TGTGCCAGCAGTTCTGGACTCACGCTCGAAGCTTTCTTT. It is translated as CASSSGLTLEAFF.

The chain combines TRBV6-1 with TRBJ2-2; TRBD2 matches 7 bases. This CDR3 has 15 residues. CDR1 is MNHNS and CDR2 is SASEGT in the germline V gene. The V segment lost 5 bases and the J segment 5 bases; nucleotides outside the gene matches: 8. The CDR3 coding sequence is TGTGCCAGCAGTAGGGGCGGGGGACGAACCGGGGAGCTGTTTTTT. Residues: CASSRGGGRTGELFF.

This clone has a single count. The J gene is TRBJ2-4, the V gene TRBV7-9, with D perhaps TRBD1 (6 bases). V was pared by 5 bases and J by 7 bases, with 18 bases between. Germline assignment: CDR1 SEHNR and CDR2 FQNEAQ (reference sequence). There are 15 residues in the CDR3. The CDR3 region is CASSREQGHTNIQYF. In nucleotides, the CDR3 is TGTGCCAGCAGCCGCGAACAGGGACACACGAACATTCAGTACTTC.

This chain links TRBV9 with TRBJ2-1; 12 bases line up with TRBD2. Germline CDR1 reads SGDLS; CDR2 reads YYNGEE. This CDR3 region has 18 residues. V was pared by 4 bases and J by 5 bases, with 13 bases of the junction left unmatched. This CDR3 reads CASSFGLAGSVGNNEQFF. The CDR3 bases are TGTGCCAGCAGCTTTGGACTAGCGGGGAGTGTAGGTAACAATGAGCAGTTCTTC. Variable domain in full (rest from reference TRBV9 and TRBJ2-1): DSGVTQTPKHLITATGQRVTLRCSPRSGDLSVYWYQQSLDQGLQFLIQYYNGEERAKGNILERFSAQQFPDLHSELNLSSLELGDSALYFCASSFGLAGSVGNNEQFFGPGTRLTVL.

This clone has more than one count but fewer than ten. This chain uses TRBV16 with TRBJ1-1; D is unresolved. V dropped 4 bases and J dropped 5 bases, with 8 bases sitting between them. Germline CDR1 KGHSY, CDR2 FQNENV. The CDR3 sequence is 12 residues long. The CDR3 is CASSPRGTEAFF. The CDR3 DNA is TGTGCCAGCAGCCCACGTGGTACTGAAGCTTTCTTT.

V usage is TRBV5-1 and J usage is TRBJ1-1; tentative D call: TRBD1 (6 bases). This CDR3 comprises 14 residues. The V gene lost 3 bases and the J gene lost 3 bases, with 12 bases spanning the gap. In germline, CDR1 is SGHRS, CDR2 YFSETQ. The CDR3 reads CASSYRVGHTEAFF. The CDR3 nucleotides read TGCGCCAGCAGCTACAGGGTCGGCCACACTGAAGCTTTCTTT.

CDR3 sequence reads: CSAKQGYEQYF. The CDR3 DNA sequence: TGCAGTGCTAAACAGGGGTACGAGCAGTACTTC. The chain joins TRBV20-1 to TRBJ2-7; 7 bases agree with TRBD1. Germline V gene sequence: CDR1 DFQATT, CDR2 SNEGSKA (reference sequence). This CDR3 has 11 residues. The trim removed 4 bases at V and 4 bases at J, leaving 1 base unmatched.

J is TRBJ1-2 and V is TRBV5-4; 9 bases line up with TRBD1. With 4 bases clipped from V and 8 bases from J, the junction kept 12 bases outside the gene matches. Germline lookup yields CDR1 SGHNT and CDR2 YYREEE (reference sequence). The length of the CDR3 is 15 residues. CDR3 in DNA: TGTGCCAGCAGCCTAGGGGACAGGGAGGTAGGAGGCTACACCTTC. Translation: CASSLGDREVGGYTF.

The rearrangement links TRBV27 to TRBJ2-7; D is unresolved. Per the germline V gene, CDR1 is MNHEY and CDR2 is SMNVEV (reference sequence). Trimming left V 5 bases short and J 3 bases short, with 5 bases between. CDR3 length: 11 residues. CDR3 residues: CASSDHYEQYF. In DNA, the CDR3 is TGTGCCAGCAGTGACCACTACGAGCAGTACTTC.

In this sample, this clone turned up once. The V and J genes are TRBV10-3 and TRBJ2-7; weak D call: TRBD1 (5 bases). Trimming removed 3 bases at V and 2 bases at J, with 5 bases between. The CDR3 has 12 residues. The germline CDR1 and CDR2 sequences are ENHRY and SYGVKD. The CDR3 is CAISDRAYEQYF. The CDR3 bases are TGTGCCATCAGTGACAGGGCCTACGAGCAGTACTTC.

V usage is TRBV6-1 and J usage is TRBJ1-2; 7 bases are shared with TRBD1. Germline loops: CDR1 MNHNS, CDR2 SASEGT. The V segment lost 6 bases and the J segment 1 base; nucleotides outside the gene matches: 5. There are 14 residues in the CDR3. This chain's CDR3 is CASSGDRGNYGYTF. In DNA form, the CDR3 reads TGTGCCAGCAGCGGGGACAGAGGTAACTATGGCTACACCTTC.

The rearrangement links TRBV5-4 to TRBJ2-2; D not certain. The V end was cut by 5 bases, the J end by 5 bases, with 4 bases between. The CDR3 runs 11 residues. Germline V gene data show CDR1 as SGHNT and CDR2 as YYREEE (reference sequence). The CDR3 protein is CASSQTGELFF. The DNA for the CDR3 is TGTGCCAGCAGTCAAACCGGGGAGCTGTTTTTT.

The chain links TRBV6-6 to TRBJ1-2; tentatively, D is TRBD1 (5 bases). V was trimmed by 2 bases and J by 10 bases, leaving 14 bases between them. The CDR3 has 13 amino acids. Germline loops: CDR1 MNHNY, CDR2 SVGAGI (reference sequence). The CDR3 DNA sequence: TGTGCCAGCAGTTACGGGACGGCTCTTAACTACACCTTC. This translates into CASSYGTALNYTF.

This clone was picked up a small number of times. This chain uses TRBV30 with TRBJ2-2; D perhaps matches TRBD2 (6 bases). The CDR3 runs to 14 residues. Trimming shortened V by 1 base and J by 5 bases, and 11 bases separated the two germline ends. Germline lookup yields CDR1 GTSNPN and CDR2 SVGIG (reference sequence). Written as DNA, the CDR3 is TGTGCCTGGAGTGGAGGTGGGGGGACCGGGGAGCTGTTTTTT. This codes for CAWSGGGGTGELFF.

In its sample, this clone was seen once. CDR3 nucleotide sequence: TGTGCCAGCAGAAATAAGCCGGCAGGGGCCCCTACGGGCTACACCTTC. Amino acid sequence: CASRNKPAGAPTGYTF. The chain combines TRBV6-6 with TRBJ1-2; TRBD1 might be the D (6 bases). Germline V gene data show CDR1 as MNHNY and CDR2 as SVGAGI (reference sequence). The V end lost 6 bases, the J end lost 8 bases, and 25 bases lay between the germline ends. The CDR3 spans 16 residues.

The chain uses TRBV30 and TRBJ1-6; D call uncertain. Germline loops: CDR1 GTSNPN, CDR2 SVGIG (reference sequence). Trimming took 4 bases from V and 0 from J, leaving 7 bases between them. The CDR3 length is 14 residues. The CDR3 DNA sequence: TGTGCCTGGACTGTGAGCTCCTATAATTCACCCCTCCACTTT. Protein: CAWTVSSYNSPLHF.

The gene calls are TRBV4-2 and TRBJ1-1; D call uncertain. Trimming removed 3 bases from V and 8 bases from J, with 10 bases in between. Germline lookup yields CDR1 LGHNA and CDR2 YNFKEQ. The CDR3 contains 12 residues. The CDR3 is CASSHPAREAFF. Written as DNA, the CDR3 is TGTGCCAGCAGCCATCCCGCCCGGGAAGCTTTCTTT.

The genes are TRBV7-9 and TRBJ1-2; D is ambiguous. CDR1 and CDR2 (germline): SEHNR, FQNEAQ (reference sequence). The CDR3 consists of 15 residues. Trimming pared 6 bases from V and 3 bases from J, leaving 17 bases between. The chain's CDR3 is CASRKSVRGDYGYTF. For the CDR3, the DNA is TGTGCCAGCAGAAAGTCCGTACGGGGAGACTATGGCTACACCTTC.

J is TRBJ1-1 and V is TRBV4-1, with 7 nucleotides matching TRBD1. The CDR3 is 14 residues long. Trimming cost V 6 bases and J 1 base; bases outside gene matches: 5. Germline V gene data show CDR1 as MGHRA and CDR2 as YSYEKL. CDR3 nucleotides: TGCGCCAGCAGTCGGGGACAGCAGAACACTGAAGCTTTCTTT. This translates into CASSRGQQNTEAFF.

The J gene is TRBJ2-7, the V gene TRBV9; D ambiguous. The V end lost 0 bases, the J end lost 5 bases, and 9 bases lay between the germline ends. This CDR3 is built from 13 residues. Germline CDR1 reads SGDLS; CDR2 reads YYNGEE. The CDR3 spells CASSVEPSHEQYF. The CDR3 bases are TGTGCCAGCAGCGTAGAGCCGTCCCACGAGCAGTACTTC.

The chain has TRBV5-6 and TRBJ2-3; D call uncertain. The V and J ends lost 4 bases and 0 bases respectively, with 15 bases between them. CDR1 is SGHDT, CDR2 YYEEEE, per germline. The CDR3 sequence is 16 residues long. DNA for the CDR3: TGTGCCAGCAGCCCCCGGAAGGGCTTCAGCACAGATACGCAGTATTTT. Translating gives CASSPRKGFSTDTQYF.

Only a few counts were recorded for this clone. The chain has TRBV12-5 and TRBJ2-1; 8 bases are a match to TRBD2. CDR3 length: 13 amino acids. Germline V lookup: CDR1 LGHNT, CDR2 FRNRAP. With 6 bases clipped from V and 8 bases from J, the junction kept 6 bases outside the gene matches. The CDR3 sequence: CASGRSGGDEQFF. In DNA form, the CDR3 reads TGTGCTAGTGGCAGGTCCGGGGGGGATGAGCAGTTCTTC.

The chain combines TRBV18 with TRBJ1-3, with unresolved D. This CDR3 is 17 amino acids long. Germline loops: CDR1 KGHSH, CDR2 LQKENI. V was clipped by 1 base and J by 0 bases, with 13 bases between them. The CDR3 nucleotides are TGTGCCAGCTCACCACTCCCCGGGATTAGCTCTGGAAACACCATATATTTT. This sequence encodes CASSPLPGISSGNTIYF. The complete variable domain, with remaining parts taken from reference TRBV18 and TRBJ1-3, reads NAGVMQNPRHLVRRRGQEARLRCSPMKGHSHVYWYRQLPEEGLKFMVYLQKENIIDESGMPKERFSAEFPKEGPSILRIQQVVRGDSAAYFCASSPLPGISSGNTIYFGEGSWLTVV.